This TCR beta chain is from a study of T-cell memory formation after mild COVID-19. Across the whole study: Largely donor-specific sequence clusters came from a couple of donors.

Study-wide results and caveats: Contracting clones localized mainly to CM and EM when CD4+ and mainly to EMRA when CD8+.

Turning to this clonotype: Antigen unknown.

After 5'RACE with constant-segment primers, TCR alpha and TCR beta cDNA libraries carrying sample barcodes and UMIs were obtained. One entry per CDR3 protein, called by TCRdb with MiXCR from the 5' RACE reads. The table has about 440,000 distinct CDR3 sequences, around 20% seen once. Per the germline V gene, CDR1 is MNHNS and CDR2 is SASEGT. The V end lost 2 bases, the J end lost 6 bases, and 14 bases lay between the germline ends. This CDR3 has 14 amino acids. The chain employs TRBV6-1 and TRBJ2-7, with D unclear. Sequencing input: PBMCs or a T cell subset sorted from them (not recorded which). The sequence was obtained from an adult woman who had mild COVID-19 (a few samples of this study predate the infection). Cell type and time point are not known. The CDR3 sequence is CASSEQLPSVEQYF. CDR3 sequence (DNA): TGTGCCAGCAGTGAACAGCTACCCTCTGTCGAGCAGTACTTC.